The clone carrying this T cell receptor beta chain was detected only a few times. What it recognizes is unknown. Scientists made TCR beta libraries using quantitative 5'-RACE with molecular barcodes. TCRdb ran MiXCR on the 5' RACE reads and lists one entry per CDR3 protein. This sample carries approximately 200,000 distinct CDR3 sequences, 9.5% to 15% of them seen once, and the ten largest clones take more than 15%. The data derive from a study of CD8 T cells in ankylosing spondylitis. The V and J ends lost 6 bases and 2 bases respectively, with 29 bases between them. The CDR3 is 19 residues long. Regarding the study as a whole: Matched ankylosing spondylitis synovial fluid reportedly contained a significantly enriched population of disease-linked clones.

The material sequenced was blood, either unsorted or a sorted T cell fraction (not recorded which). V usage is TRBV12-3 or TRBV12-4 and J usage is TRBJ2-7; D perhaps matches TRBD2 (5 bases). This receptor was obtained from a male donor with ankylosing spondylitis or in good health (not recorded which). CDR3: CASSIFPTIISRRPYEQYF. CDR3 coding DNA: TGTGCCAGCAGCATTTTCCCTACTATTATATCCCGGAGGCCCTACGAGCAGTACTTC.